This TCR beta chain is drawn from a study of neurological immune-mediated disorders. Template-switch 5'RACE cDNA synthesis added a 10-nucleotide unique molecular identifier. Whenever a sequencing run was performed, it yielded over 190 million TCR-beta sequences from 15-18 subjects. TCRdb called the 5' RACE reads again in MiXCR, with one record for every CDR3 protein. The repertoire holds roughly 60,000 distinct CDR3 sequences, with roughly 3.3% as singletons. There are 13 residues in the CDR3. CDR1 is SGHRS, CDR2 YFSETQ, per germline. The ends were cut back, 0 bases at V and 6 bases at J, with 6 bases in the middle. Study-wide points: Expanded clones shared no identical CDR3 amino acid sequences across subjects, which suggested private TCR-beta repertoires in all groups.

This clonotype was detected many times. The target antigen is unknown. The chain links TRBV5-1 to TRBJ2-2; D is undetermined. This sequence originates from a woman in her twenties or thirties with multiple sclerosis. The sample was PBMCs. The CDR3 DNA follows: TGCGCCAGCAGCTTGGCCTCGTCCGGGGAGCTGTTTTTT. This translates into CASSLASSGELFF.